In its sample, the clone carrying this TCR beta chain was seen a few times. The CDR3 is made up of 16 amino acids. V gave up 5 bases and J gave up 5 bases; unmatched junction bases: 7. The germline V gene has CDR1 SGHTA and CDR2 FQGTGA. The Seattle patients, enrolled during active infection, were followed longitudinally. In the study's own analysis: From reference gene primer amplification, estimates of nucleated cell counts were derived. Generated by immunoSEQ multiplex PCR, the TCRdb table keeps only in-frame clones and is missing some. V and J calls and clone size come straight from that table; D and trimming were deduced from the DNA. The table has about 160,000 clones, around nine tenths seen once; the top ten hold 10%. This sample stems from a study of blood T cell repertoires in COVID-19. Study overall: Donors in the United States, Italy and Spain gave samples during acute or convalescent COVID-19.

The V gene is TRBV7-3, the J gene TRBJ1-6; 9 nucleotides match TRBD1. The sequence came from a woman aged 65 to 85 with COVID-19, enrolled during active disease. The source material was peripheral blood. CDR3 sequence: CASSTRGQGHNSPLHF. CDR3 in DNA: TGTGCCAGCAGCACGCGGGGACAGGGCCATAATTCACCCCTCCACTTT.